The rows below give T cell receptor beta chains drawn from one sample of a study of spatial heterogeneity in lung cancer. TCRdb called the 5' RACE reads again in MiXCR, with one record for every CDR3 protein. The table includes approximately 5,000 distinct CDR3 sequences, roughly 27% detected once. Sequences were derived from PBMCs, sampled at surgery. The source is a male donor with early-stage non-small cell lung cancer. CDR3s include the opening cysteine and the closing phenylalanine or tryptophan. D genes are given only for firm matches. Not all rows give a size; the values are once, few, many and, for expanded clones, a class.

V gene,J gene,D gene,clone size,CDR3 DNA,CDR3 protein
TRBV24-1,TRBJ2-2,.,.,TGTGCCACCAGTGACCCAAACACCGGGGAGCTGTTTTTT,CATSDPNTGELFF
TRBV12-3/TRBV12-4,TRBJ2-3,.,many,TGTGCCAGCAGTCCCCAGCTGACATCAGATACGCAGTATTTT,CASSPQLTSDTQYF
TRBV7-2,TRBJ1-2,TRBD1,few,TGTGCCAGCAGATCCCATACAGGGGATGGTGGCTACACCTTC,CASRSHTGDGGYTF
TRBV5-4,TRBJ2-3,TRBD2,medium-sized,TGTGCCGGCCAACTAGCGGGAGGGGCTGATACGCAGTATTTT,CAGQLAGGADTQYF
TRBV29-1,TRBJ2-1,.,large,TGCAGCGTTCGTCAAGCGGGTGCCTCCTACAATGAGCAGTTCTTC,CSVRQAGASYNEQFF
TRBV28,TRBJ2-1,TRBD1,many,TGTGCCAGCAGTCCAGAGTACAGGGGGCTGGGGTACAATGAGCAGTTCTTC,CASSPEYRGLGYNEQFF
TRBV19,TRBJ2-2,TRBD2,medium-sized,TGTGCCAGTAGTACGGGAGCGGGAGTGTACACCGGGGAGCTGTTTTTT,CASSTGAGVYTGELFF
TRBV20-1,TRBJ2-7,TRBD2,.,TGCAGTGCTAGAGATAGTGGGGGACTAGCGGGGGCGAGGGAGTACGAGCAGTACTTC,CSARDSGGLAGAREYEQYF
TRBV11-2,TRBJ2-1,.,.,TGTGCCAGCAGCTTAGGTTTGCGGGCTTTTGGTGAGCAGTTCTTC,CASSLGLRAFGEQFF
TRBV2,TRBJ2-6,.,medium-sized,TGTGCCAGCACTCGGGGAATGGCTGGGGCCAACGTCCTGACTTTC,CASTRGMAGANVLTF
TRBV15,TRBJ2-1,.,.,TGTGCCACCAGCGGCGAATTAGACAATGAGCAGTTCTTC,CATSGELDNEQFF
TRBV19,TRBJ2-1,.,many,TGTGCCAGTAGTATAGTTCCTAGCTCTGAGCAGTTCTTC,CASSIVPSSEQFF
TRBV20-1,TRBJ1-1,TRBD1,medium-sized,TGCAGTGCTAGCCCCTTTGGACAGGGGGCCACTGAAGCTTTCTTT,CSASPFGQGATEAFF
TRBV5-5,TRBJ1-6,TRBD1,.,TGTGCCAGCAGCTTTGATTGGGACAGGGGATCACCCCTCCACTTT,CASSFDWDRGSPLHF
TRBV10-3,TRBJ2-5,TRBD2,.,TGTGCCATCAGCGAAGCGGGAGCAGAGACCCAGTACTTC,CAISEAGAETQYF
TRBV28,TRBJ2-1,TRBD1,medium-sized,TGTGCCAGCAGTTTTTGGGACAGGGGCTCCTTCAATGAGCAGTTCTTC,CASSFWDRGSFNEQFF
TRBV27,TRBJ2-7,TRBD2,medium-sized,TGTGCCAGCAGTTTATCACTAGCGGGAGCTGGCGAGCAGTACTTC,CASSLSLAGAGEQYF
TRBV28,TRBJ2-7,.,few,TGTGCCAGCAGAGCCTCGGGGTACGAGCAGTACTTC,CASRASGYEQYF
TRBV27,TRBJ2-5,TRBD2,.,TGTGCCAGCAGTCCGATCAAACTAGCGGGGGGGGAGACCCAGTACTTC,CASSPIKLAGGETQYF
TRBV7-6,TRBJ1-1,TRBD1,medium-sized,TGTGCCAGCAGCTTATCTGGGACAGGGATGAACACTGAAGCTTTCTTT,CASSLSGTGMNTEAFF
TRBV6-6,TRBJ2-7,.,medium-sized,TGTGCCAGCAGTTACGACACCTACGAGCAGTACTTC,CASSYDTYEQYF
TRBV12-3/TRBV12-4,TRBJ2-1,.,medium-sized,TGTGCCAGCAGCTTGGACGGACTTGACAATGAGCAGTTCTTC,CASSLDGLDNEQFF
TRBV28,TRBJ2-5,.,few,TGTGCCAGCAGTTTTGGCCGGGAGACCCAGTACTTC,CASSFGRETQYF
TRBV18,TRBJ2-3,.,few,TGTGCCAGCTCACCTTCGAGTGGATACGGGAATACGCAGTATTTT,CASSPSSGYGNTQYF
TRBV5-1,TRBJ2-1,TRBD1,.,TGCGCCAGCAGCTTTGGTACCGGGACAGGGGGAGATGAGCAGTTCTTC,CASSFGTGTGGDEQFF
TRBV11-2,TRBJ2-1,.,medium-sized,TGTGCCAGCACCCGCACGAATGAGCAGTTCTTC,CASTRTNEQFF
TRBV2,TRBJ1-1,.,.,TGTGCCAGCAGCCGACGGGGGGACACTGAAGCTTTCTTT,CASSRRGDTEAFF
TRBV4-3,TRBJ2-5,.,medium-sized,TGCGCCAGCAGCCAAGCTCCCGGACAGGGAGGGGAGACCCAGTACTTC,CASSQAPGQGGETQYF
TRBV18,TRBJ2-7,TRBD1,medium-sized,TGTGCCAGCTCCCCGGCTACAGGGGCTGGCGAGCAGTACTTC,CASSPATGAGEQYF